Shown below are 2 T cell receptor beta chains from a single sample sequenced in a study of blood T cell repertoires in COVID-19. Clones were read by immunoSEQ multiplex PCR, and TCRdb kept only the in-frame ones, dropping some. The table has roughly 230,000 clones, about 85% seen once; the top ten hold around 0.98%. The sequencing input was peripheral blood. The receptor set was obtained from a man aged 35-49 years with acute or convalescent COVID-19.

About this clone itself: Other DNA sequences of this sample code for an identical CDR3. The chain is built from TRBV5-1 and TRBJ1-2; D perhaps matches TRBD1 (6 bases). V lost 2 bases and J 6 bases, leaving 11 bases between the germline ends. The CDR3 totals 13 residues. CDR1 is SGHRS and CDR2 is YFSETQ in the germline V gene. The CDR3 DNA is TGCGCCAGCAGCTTTGCAGGGGAGAATGGCTACACCTTC. As protein: CASSFAGENGYTF.

The V call is TRBV6-1, the J call TRBJ2-5; a weak D match, TRBD2 (7 bases). V lost 3 bases and J 3 bases, leaving 14 bases between the germline ends. The CDR3 consists of 15 residues. The germline V gene has CDR1 MNHNS and CDR2 SASEGT. As DNA, the CDR3 is TGTGCCAGCAGTGAGAGGGGGGGGATAGAAGAGACCCAGTACTTC. Translating gives CASSERGGIEETQYF.